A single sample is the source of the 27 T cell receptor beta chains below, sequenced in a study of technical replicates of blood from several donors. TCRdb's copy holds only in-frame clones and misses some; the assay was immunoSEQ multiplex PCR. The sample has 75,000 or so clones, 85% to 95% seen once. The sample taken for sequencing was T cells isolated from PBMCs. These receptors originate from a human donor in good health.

CDR3 in DNA: TGTGCCAGCAGTTCCCTCGTACGGGGTGAGCAGTACTTC. Amino acid sequence: CASSSLVRGEQYF. The chain recombines TRBV6-5 with TRBJ2-7; perhaps TRBD2 as D (5 bases). Trimming cost V 4 bases and J 7 bases, with 14 bases left between them. The CDR3 runs to 13 residues. Germline CDR1 and CDR2: MNHEY and SVGAGI.

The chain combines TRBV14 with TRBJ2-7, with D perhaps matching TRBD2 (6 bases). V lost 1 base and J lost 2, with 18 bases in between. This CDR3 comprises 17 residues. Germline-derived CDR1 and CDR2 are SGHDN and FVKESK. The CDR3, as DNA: TGTGCCAGCAGCCAAGCCCTCTGGAGGGGCAAAACCTACGAGCAGTACTTC. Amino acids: CASSQALWRGKTYEQYF.

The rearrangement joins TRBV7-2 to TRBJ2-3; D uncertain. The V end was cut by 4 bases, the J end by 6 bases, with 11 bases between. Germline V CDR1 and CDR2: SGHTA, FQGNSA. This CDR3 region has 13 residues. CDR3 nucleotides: TGTGCCAGCAGCTACTCAGGTACTGATACGCAGTATTTT. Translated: CASSYSGTDTQYF.

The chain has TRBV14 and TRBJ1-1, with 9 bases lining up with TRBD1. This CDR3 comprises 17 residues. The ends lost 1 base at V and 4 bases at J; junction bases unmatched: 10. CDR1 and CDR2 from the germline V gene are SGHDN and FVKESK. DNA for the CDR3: TGTGCCAGCAGCCAAGGGGGGGTGGACAGGGGAGGCACTGAAGCTTTCTTT. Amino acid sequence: CASSQGGVDRGGTEAFF.

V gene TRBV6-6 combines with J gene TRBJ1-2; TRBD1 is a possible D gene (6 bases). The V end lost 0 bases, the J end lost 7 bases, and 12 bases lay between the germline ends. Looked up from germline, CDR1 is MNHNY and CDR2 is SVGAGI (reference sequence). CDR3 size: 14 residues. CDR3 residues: CASSYSTRGGGYTF. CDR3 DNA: TGTGCCAGCAGTTACTCGACACGAGGGGGTGGCTACACCTTC.

The CDR3 nucleotides read TGCGCCAGCAGGATATACAGGGACAACACTGAAGCTTTCTTT. Translation: CASRIYRDNTEAFF. The chain is built from TRBV5-1 and TRBJ1-1; TRBD1 might be the D (6 bases). Trimming shortened V by 5 bases and J by 2 bases, and 13 bases separated the two germline ends. This CDR3 is 14 amino acids long. Per germline, CDR1 SGHRS and CDR2 YFSETQ. Drawing the rest from reference TRBV5-1 and TRBJ1-1, the complete variable domain is KAGVTQTPRYLIKTRGQQVTLSCSPISGHRSVSWYQQTPGQGLQFLFEYFSETQRNKGNFPGRFSGRQFSNSRSEMNVSTLELGDSALYLCASRIYRDNTEAFFGQGTRLTVV.

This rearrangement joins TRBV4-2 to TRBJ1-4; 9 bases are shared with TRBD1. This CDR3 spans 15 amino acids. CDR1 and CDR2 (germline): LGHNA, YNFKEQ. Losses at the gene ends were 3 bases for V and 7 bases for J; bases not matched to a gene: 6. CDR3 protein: CASSHPGQGIEKLFF. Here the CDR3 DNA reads TGTGCCAGCAGCCATCCGGGACAGGGTATTGAAAAACTGTTTTTT.

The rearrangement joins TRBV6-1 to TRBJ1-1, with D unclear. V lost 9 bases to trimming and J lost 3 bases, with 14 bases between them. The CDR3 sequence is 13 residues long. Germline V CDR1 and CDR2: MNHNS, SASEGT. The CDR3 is CASNRGIHTEAFF. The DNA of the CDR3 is TGTGCCAGTAATCGGGGTATCCACACTGAAGCTTTCTTT.

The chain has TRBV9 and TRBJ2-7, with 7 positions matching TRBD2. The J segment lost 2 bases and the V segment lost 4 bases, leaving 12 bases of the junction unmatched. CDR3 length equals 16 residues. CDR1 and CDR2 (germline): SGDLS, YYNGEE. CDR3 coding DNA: TGTGCCAGCAGCCACGGCCCGGGACTATACGCCTACGAGCAGTACTTC. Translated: CASSHGPGLYAYEQYF.

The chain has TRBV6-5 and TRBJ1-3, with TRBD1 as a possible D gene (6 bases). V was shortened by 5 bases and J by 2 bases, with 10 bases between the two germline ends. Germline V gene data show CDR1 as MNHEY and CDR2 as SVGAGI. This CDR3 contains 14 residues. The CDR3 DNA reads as TGTGCCAGCAGTCTCAGGGGTACTGGAAACACCATATATTTT. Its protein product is CASSLRGTGNTIYF.

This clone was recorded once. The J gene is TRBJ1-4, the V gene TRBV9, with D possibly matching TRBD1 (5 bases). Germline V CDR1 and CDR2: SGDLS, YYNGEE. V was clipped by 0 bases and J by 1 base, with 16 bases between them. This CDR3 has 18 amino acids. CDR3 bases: TGTGCCAGCAGCGTAGAAGGAGGGGATCTGGGAACTAATGAAAAACTGTTTTTT. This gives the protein CASSVEGGDLGTNEKLFF.

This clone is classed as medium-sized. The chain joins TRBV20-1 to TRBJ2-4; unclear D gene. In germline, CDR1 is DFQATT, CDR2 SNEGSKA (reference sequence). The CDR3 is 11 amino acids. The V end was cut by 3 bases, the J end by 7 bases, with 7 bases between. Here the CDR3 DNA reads TGCAGTGCTAGTGTTGCGAACATTCAGTACTTC. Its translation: CSASVANIQYF.

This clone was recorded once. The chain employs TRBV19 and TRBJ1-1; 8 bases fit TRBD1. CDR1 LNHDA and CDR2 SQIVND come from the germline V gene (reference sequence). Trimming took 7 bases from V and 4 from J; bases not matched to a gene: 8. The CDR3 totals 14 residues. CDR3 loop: CASMTQGATTEAFF. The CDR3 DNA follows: TGTGCCAGTATGACTCAGGGGGCGACCACTGAAGCTTTCTTT. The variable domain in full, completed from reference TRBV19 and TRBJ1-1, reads DGGITQSPKYLFRKEGQNVTLSCEQNLNHDAMYWYRQDPGQGLRLIYYSQIVNDFQKGDIAEGYSVSREKKESFPLTVTSAQKNPTAFYLCASMTQGATTEAFFGQGTRLTVV.

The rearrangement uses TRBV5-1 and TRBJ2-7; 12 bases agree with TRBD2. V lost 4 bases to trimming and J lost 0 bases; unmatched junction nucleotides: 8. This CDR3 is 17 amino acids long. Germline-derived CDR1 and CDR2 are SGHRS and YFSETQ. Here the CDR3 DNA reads TGCGCCAGCAGCCCAATCCTAGCGGGGGGGTACTCCTACGAGCAGTACTTC. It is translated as CASSPILAGGYSYEQYF.

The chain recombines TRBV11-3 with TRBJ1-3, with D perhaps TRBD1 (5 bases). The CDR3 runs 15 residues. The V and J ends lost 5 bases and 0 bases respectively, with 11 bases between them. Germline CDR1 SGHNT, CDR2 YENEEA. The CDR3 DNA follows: TGTGCCAGCAGCCCTCAGACAGACTCTGGAAACACCATATATTTT. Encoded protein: CASSPQTDSGNTIYF.

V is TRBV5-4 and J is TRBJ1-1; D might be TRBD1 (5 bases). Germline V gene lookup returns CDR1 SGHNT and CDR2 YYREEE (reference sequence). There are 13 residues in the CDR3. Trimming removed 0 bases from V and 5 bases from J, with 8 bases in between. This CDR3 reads CASSLGGTTEAFF. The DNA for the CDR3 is TGTGCCAGCAGCTTGGGCGGGACGACTGAAGCTTTCTTT.

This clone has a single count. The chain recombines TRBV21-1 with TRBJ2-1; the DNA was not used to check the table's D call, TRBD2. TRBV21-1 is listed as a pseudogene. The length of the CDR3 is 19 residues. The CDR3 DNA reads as TGTGCCAGCAGCAAACGACTAGCGGGAGTAGTGGGCTCCTACAATGAGCAGTTCTTC. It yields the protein CASSKRLAGVVGSYNEQFF.

CDR3 sequence (DNA): TGTGCCAGCAGCTTAGCGGTGGAGTACGCCAACTACGAGCAGTACTTC. This translates into CASSLAVEYANYEQYF. The rearrangement links TRBV7-8 to TRBJ2-7; D is unclear. The CDR3 covers 16 residues. Germline values: CDR1 SGHVS, CDR2 FQNEAQ. Deletions cut 0 bases from V and 3 bases from J, with 15 bases between.

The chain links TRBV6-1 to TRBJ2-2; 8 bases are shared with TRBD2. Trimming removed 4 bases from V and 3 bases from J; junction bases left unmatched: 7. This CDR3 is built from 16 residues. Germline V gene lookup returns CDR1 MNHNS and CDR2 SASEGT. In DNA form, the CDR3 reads TGTGCCAGCAGTGCCCTAGCGGGCGGTGACACCGGGGAGCTGTTTTTT. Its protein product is CASSALAGGDTGELFF.

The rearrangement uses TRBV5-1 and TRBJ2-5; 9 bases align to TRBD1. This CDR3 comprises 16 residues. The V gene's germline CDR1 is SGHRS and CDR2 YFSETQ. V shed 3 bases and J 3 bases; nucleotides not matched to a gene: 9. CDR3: CASSSIPGTGKETQYF. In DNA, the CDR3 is TGCGCCAGCAGCTCAATACCCGGGACAGGGAAAGAGACCCAGTACTTC.

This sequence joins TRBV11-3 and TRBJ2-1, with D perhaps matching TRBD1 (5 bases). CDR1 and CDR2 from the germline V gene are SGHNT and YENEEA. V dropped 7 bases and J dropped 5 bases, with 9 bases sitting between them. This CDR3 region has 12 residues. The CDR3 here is CASKGAHNEQFF. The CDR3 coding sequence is TGTGCCAGCAAAGGGGCCCACAATGAGCAGTTCTTC.

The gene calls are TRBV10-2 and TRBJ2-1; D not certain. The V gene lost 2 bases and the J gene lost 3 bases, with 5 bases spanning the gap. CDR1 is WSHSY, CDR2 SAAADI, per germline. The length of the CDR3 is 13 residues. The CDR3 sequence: CASSEHFYNEQFF. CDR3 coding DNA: TGCGCCAGCAGTGAGCACTTCTACAATGAGCAGTTCTTC.

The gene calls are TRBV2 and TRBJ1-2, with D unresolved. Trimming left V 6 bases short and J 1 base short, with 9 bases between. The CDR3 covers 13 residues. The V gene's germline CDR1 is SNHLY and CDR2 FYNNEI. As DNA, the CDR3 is TGTGCCAGCAGAGACACCTATAACTATGGCTACACCTTC. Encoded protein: CASRDTYNYGYTF.

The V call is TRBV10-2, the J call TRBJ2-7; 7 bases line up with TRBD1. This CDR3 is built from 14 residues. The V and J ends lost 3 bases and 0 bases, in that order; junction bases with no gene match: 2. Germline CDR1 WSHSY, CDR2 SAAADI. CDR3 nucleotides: TGCGCCAGCAGTGACACAGGGGCCTCCTACGAGCAGTACTTC. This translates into CASSDTGASYEQYF.

The CDR3, as DNA: TGTGCCAGCGGGACAGGGAACCTAAACTATGGCTACACCTTC. It codes for CASGTGNLNYGYTF. V and J are TRBV6-1 and TRBJ1-2; TRBD1 aligns across 9 bases. J lost 2 bases, V lost 8 bases, and 6 bases had no gene match. The germline V gene encodes CDR1 MNHNS and CDR2 SASEGT. The CDR3 runs to 14 residues.

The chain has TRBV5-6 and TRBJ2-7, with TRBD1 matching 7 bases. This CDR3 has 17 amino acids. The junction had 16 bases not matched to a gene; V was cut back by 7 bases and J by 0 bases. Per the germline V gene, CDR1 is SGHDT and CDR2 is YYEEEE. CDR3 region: CASGYVFLRDSSYEQYF. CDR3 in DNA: TGTGCCAGCGGATATGTGTTTTTACGGGACAGCTCCTACGAGCAGTACTTC.

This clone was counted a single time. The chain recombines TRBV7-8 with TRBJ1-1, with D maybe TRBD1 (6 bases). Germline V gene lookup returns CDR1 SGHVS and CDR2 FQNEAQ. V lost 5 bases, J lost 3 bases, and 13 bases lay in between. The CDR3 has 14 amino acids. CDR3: CASSQQTGDTEAFF. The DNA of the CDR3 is TGTGCCAGCAGCCAACAGACAGGAGACACTGAAGCTTTCTTT.